The present T cell receptor beta chain was sequenced within a study of blood T cell repertoires in COVID-19. Participant age was about 18 to 89 years, and participants resided in about two dozen US areas. Clinical history reported by participants formed the basis on which cohorts were assigned. Recovery among Cohort 3 donors was established by two negative PCRs, clearance, or symptom resolution. Trimming took off 5 bases at V and 7 bases at J, with 24 bases between the two ends. The length of the CDR3 is 17 residues. Per the germline V gene, CDR1 is SGHVS and CDR2 is FQNEAQ. Here immunoSEQ multiplex PCR was the method, and the copy in TCRdb shows in-frame clones only, minus some. The sample has more than 450,000 clones, about nine tenths seen once.

The TCR sequence derives from a woman younger than 35 who had recovered from COVID-19. Sequences were obtained from PBMCs or T cells enriched from blood (not recorded which). This chain uses TRBV7-8 with TRBJ1-5, with D perhaps TRBD1 (5 bases). The CDR3 is CASSPVPGGGFKQPQHF. CDR3 nucleotide sequence: TGTGCCAGCAGCCCCGTACCGGGCGGGGGATTTAAACAGCCCCAGCATTTT.